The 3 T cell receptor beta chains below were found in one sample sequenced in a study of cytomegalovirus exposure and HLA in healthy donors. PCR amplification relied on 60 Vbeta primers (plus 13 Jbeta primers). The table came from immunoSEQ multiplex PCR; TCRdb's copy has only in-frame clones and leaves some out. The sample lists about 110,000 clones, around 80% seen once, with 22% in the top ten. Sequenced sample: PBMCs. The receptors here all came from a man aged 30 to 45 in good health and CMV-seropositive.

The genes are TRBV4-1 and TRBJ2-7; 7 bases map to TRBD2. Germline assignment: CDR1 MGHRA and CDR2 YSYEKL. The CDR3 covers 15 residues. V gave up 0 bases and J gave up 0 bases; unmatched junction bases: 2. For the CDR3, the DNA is TGCGCCAGCAGCCAAGATCGCGGGAGCTCCTACGAGCAGTACGTC. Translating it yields CASSQDRGSSYEQYV.

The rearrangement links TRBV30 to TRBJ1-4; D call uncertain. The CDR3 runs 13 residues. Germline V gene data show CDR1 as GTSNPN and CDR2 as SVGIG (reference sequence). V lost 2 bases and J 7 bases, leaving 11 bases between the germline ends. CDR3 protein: CAWSTVLGEKLFF. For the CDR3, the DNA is TGTGCCTGGAGTACTGTTCTAGGTGAAAAACTGTTTTTT.

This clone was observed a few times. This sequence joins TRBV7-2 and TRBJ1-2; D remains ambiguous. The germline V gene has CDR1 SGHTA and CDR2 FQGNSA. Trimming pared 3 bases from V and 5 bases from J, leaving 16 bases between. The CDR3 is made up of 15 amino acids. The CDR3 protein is CASSFTSRNLYGYTF. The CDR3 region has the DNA TGTGCCAGCAGCTTCACCTCGCGGAACCTTTATGGCTACACCTTC. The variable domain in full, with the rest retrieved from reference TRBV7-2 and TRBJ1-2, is GAGVSQSPSNKVTEKGKDVELRCDPISGHTALYWYRQSLGQGLEFLIYFQGNSAPDKSGLPSDRFSAERTGGSVSTLTIQRTQQEDSAVYLCASSFTSRNLYGYTFGSGTRLTVV.